This T cell receptor beta chain was profiled in a study of blood T cell repertoires in COVID-19 (dated by TCRdb to about 2020). Notes on the research overall: The collaborator samples originated in the United States, Italy and Spain and spanned the acute and convalescent phases of COVID-19. HLA class I and class II types, where available, came from metadata supplied by the sample provider rather than from assay-based typing. The samples were drawn from the first 160 participants of the ongoing ImmuneRACE study and from under 1,500 subjects provided by 6 global collaborators. The material from the prospective study consisted of cDNA or gDNA derived from T cells, B-cell-depleted T cells, or PBMCs. The sample metadata nearly always contained a de-identified subject ID, COVID-19 status, age in years and sex. The repertoires were made available in a free public database intended to serve as a resource for research on the immune response to SARS-CoV-2. Subjects who had been exposed to COVID-19, were actively infected with it, or had recovered from it provided the deeply sampled blood TCRbeta repertoires that made up the dataset.

At one collaborating source in Seattle, patients were enrolled during active infection and were followed longitudinally through the course of disease. Each collaborating institution followed its own protocols to collect whole blood in K2EDTA tubes. For TCRbeta analysis, collaborator samples were shipped as frozen whole blood, as isolated PBMCs, or as DNA extracted from either sample type. V has 1 base trimmed and J has 5 bases trimmed; junction bases matching no gene number 8. The germline V gene gives CDR1 as MDHEN and CDR2 as SYDVKM. Spanning cysteine to phenylalanine, the CDR3 consists of 16 amino acids. The entry retains the CDR3 DNA only, 48 bases that are in frame from base 1. Beyond this particular receptor, the publication reports: How much clinical and demographic metadata was included differed by source and by participant, and the metadata was provided uncurated.

The immunoSEQ Assay, a bias-controlled multiplex PCR, was used to amplify TCRbeta CDR3 regions from genomic DNA. The paper's processing steps were these. Within the assay, amplification of reference gene primers was used to estimate how many nucleated cells each sample contained. To quantify the absolute abundance of each unique TCRbeta CDR3 rearrangement, sequence reads were collapsed and filtered. For each sample, productive Simpson clonality was calculated as the square root of Simpson's diversity index over productive rearrangements. The table comes from immuneACCESS by way of TCRdb, which keeps in-frame sequences with V and J called. Part of the clones is missing from these tables; in studies checked, under half for an unresolved V gene and the rest for unknown reasons. The V and J calls and clone size were taken over from that table, and D and trimming were inferred from the DNA. In this sample the table shows fewer than 200,000 clones, approximately 91% of which occur a single time. Of the sample, about 4.9% falls within the top ten clones.

With respect to this clone: Its recognized antigen is unknown. No base qualities exist here, and no much larger clone lies one base off it.

The origin of this receptor is a man younger than 35 with COVID-19, enrolled during active disease. This receptor chain uses TRBV28 and TRBJ1-5, and TRBD1 matches 7 of the central bases. The sample taken for sequencing was peripheral blood. The CDR3 protein is CASSLSPTGWYQPQHF. Read as DNA, the sequence is TGTGCCAGCAGTTTATCTCCGACAGGGTGGTATCAGCCCCAGCATTTT.